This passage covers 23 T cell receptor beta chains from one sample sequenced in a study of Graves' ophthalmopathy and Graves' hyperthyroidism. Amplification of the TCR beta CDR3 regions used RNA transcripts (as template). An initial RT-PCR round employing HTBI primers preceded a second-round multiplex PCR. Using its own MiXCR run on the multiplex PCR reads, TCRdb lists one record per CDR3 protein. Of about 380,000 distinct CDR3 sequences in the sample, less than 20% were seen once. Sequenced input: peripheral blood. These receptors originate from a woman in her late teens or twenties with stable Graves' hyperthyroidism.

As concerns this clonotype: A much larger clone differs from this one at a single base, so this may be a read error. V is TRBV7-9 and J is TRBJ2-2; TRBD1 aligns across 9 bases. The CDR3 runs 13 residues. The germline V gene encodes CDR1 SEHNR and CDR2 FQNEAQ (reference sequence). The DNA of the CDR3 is TGTGCCAGTCGGACAGGGGAAACCGGGGAGCTGGTTTTT. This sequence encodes CASRTGETGELVF.

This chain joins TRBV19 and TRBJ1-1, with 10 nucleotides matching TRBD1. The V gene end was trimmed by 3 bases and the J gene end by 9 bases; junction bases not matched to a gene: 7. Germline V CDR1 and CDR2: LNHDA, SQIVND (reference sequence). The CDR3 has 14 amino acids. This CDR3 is CASSMDRGNLKAFF. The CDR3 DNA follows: TGTGCCAGTAGTATGGACAGGGGGAACCTTAAAGCTTTCTTT.

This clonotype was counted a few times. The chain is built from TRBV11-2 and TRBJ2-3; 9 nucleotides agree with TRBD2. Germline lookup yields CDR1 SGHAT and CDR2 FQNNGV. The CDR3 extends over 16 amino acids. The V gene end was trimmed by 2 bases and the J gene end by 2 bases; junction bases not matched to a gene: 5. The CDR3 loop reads CASSLWRGGNTDTQYF. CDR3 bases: TGTGCCAGCAGCTTATGGCGGGGGGGGAACACAGATACGCAGTATTTT.

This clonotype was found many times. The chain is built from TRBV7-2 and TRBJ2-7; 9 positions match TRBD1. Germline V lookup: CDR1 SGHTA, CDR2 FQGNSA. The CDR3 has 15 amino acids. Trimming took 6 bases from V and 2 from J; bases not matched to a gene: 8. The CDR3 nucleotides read TGTGCCAGCAGGCACACCCGGGACAGGGCCTACGAGCAGTACTTC. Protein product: CASRHTRDRAYEQYF.

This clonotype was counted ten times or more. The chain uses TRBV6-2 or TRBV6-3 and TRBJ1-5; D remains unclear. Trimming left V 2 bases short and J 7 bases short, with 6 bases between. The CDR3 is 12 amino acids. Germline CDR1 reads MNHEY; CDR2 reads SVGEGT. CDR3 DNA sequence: TGTGCCAGCAGTTACGCTGAGCAGCCCCAGCATTTT. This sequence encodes CASSYAEQPQHF.

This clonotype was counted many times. DNA of the CDR3: TGTGCCACCAGTGATTCGGGGGGAACTGAAGCTTTCTTT. Translated: CATSDSGGTEAFF. This chain links TRBV24-1 with TRBJ1-1; perhaps TRBD1 as D (5 bases). This CDR3 is built from 13 residues. The germline gives CDR1 KGHDR, CDR2 SFDVKD. Trimming removed 2 bases at V and 5 bases at J, with 8 bases between.

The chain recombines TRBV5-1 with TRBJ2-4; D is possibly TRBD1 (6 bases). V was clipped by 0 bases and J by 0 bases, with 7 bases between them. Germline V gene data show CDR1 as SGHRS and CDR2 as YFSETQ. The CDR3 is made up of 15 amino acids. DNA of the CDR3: TGCGCCAGCAGCTTGGTACAGGGAGCCAAAAACATTCAGTACTTC. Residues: CASSLVQGAKNIQYF.

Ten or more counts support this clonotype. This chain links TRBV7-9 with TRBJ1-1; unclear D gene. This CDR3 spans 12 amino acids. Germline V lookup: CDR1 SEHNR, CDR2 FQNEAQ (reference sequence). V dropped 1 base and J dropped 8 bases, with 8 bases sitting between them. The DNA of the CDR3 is TGTGCCAGCAGCTTAGGTCCGGGCGAAGCTTTCTTT. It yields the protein CASSLGPGEAFF.

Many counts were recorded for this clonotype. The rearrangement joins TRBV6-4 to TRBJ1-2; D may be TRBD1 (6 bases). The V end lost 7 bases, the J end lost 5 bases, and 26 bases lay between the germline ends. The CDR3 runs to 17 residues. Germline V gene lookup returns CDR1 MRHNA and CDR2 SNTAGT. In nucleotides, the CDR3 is TGTGCCAGCACCGACATGGGCAATCCTACAGGGAGGTATGGCTACACCTTC. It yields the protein CASTDMGNPTGRYGYTF.

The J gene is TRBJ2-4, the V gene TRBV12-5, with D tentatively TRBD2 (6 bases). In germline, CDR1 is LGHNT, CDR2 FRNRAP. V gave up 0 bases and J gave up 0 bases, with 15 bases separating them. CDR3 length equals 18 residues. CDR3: CASGLVVGLPLAKNIQYF. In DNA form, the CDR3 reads TGTGCTAGTGGTTTGGTAGTCGGACTACCGCTAGCCAAAAACATTCAGTACTTC.

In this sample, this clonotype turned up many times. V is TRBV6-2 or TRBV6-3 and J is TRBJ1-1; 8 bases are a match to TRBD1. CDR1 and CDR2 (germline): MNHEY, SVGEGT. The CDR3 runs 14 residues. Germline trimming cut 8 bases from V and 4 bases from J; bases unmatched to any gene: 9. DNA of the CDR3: TGTGCCAGCTCAGACAGGGGAGGGTTCACTGAAGCTTTCTTT. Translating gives CASSDRGGFTEAFF.

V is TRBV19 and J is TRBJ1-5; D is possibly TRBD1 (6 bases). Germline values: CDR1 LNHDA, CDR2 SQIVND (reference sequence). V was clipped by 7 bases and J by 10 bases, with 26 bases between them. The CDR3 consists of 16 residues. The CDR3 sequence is CASNAGGLLPSPPQHF. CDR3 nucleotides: TGTGCCAGTAACGCCGGGGGGCTGCTTCCTTCTCCACCCCAGCATTTT.

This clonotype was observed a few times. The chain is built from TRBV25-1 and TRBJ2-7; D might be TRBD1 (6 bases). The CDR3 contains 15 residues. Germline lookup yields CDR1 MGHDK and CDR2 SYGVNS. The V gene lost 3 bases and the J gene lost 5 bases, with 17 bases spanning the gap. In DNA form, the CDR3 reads TGTGCCAGCAGTGACCCGGGACAAACTCCTAACGAGCAGTACTTC. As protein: CASSDPGQTPNEQYF.

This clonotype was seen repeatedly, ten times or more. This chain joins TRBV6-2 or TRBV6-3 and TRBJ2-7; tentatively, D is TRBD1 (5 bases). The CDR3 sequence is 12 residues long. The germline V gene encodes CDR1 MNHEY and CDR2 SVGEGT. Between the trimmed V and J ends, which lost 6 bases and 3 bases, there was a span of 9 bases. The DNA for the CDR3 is TGTGCCAGCAGCTGGGGCCTCTACGAGCAGTACTTC. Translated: CASSWGLYEQYF.

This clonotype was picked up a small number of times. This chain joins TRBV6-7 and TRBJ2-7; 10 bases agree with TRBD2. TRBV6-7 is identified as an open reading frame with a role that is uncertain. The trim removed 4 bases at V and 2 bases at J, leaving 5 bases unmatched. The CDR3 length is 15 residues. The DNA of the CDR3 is TGTGCCAGCAGTTGGGCCGGGACTAGCGCCTACGAGCAGTACTTC. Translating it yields CASSWAGTSAYEQYF.

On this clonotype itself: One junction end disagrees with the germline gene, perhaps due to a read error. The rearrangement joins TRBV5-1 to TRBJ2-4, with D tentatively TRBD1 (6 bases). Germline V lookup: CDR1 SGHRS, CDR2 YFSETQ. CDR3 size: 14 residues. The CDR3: CASSLDRAKNIKYF. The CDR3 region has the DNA TGCGCCAGCAGCTTGGACAGGGCCAAAAACATTAAGTACTTC.

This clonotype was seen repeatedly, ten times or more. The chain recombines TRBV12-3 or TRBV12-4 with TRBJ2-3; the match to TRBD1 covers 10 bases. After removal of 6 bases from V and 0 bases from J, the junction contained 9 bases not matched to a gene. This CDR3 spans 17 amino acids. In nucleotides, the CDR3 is TGTGCCAGCAGCCGTTGGACAGGGGGACAAAGCACAGATACGCAGTATTTT. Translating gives CASSRWTGGQSTDTQYF.

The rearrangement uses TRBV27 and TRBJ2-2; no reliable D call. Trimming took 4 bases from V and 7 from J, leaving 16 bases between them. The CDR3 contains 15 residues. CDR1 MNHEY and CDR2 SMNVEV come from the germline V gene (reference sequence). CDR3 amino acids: CASSSLRSWLGELFF. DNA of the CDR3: TGTGCCAGCAGTTCGCTAAGGAGTTGGCTCGGGGAGCTGTTTTTT.

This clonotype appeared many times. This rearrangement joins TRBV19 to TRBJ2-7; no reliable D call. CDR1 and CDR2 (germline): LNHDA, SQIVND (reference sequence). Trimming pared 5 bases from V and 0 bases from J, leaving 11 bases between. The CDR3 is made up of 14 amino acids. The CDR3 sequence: CASSAPICSYEQYF. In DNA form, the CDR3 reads TGTGCCAGTAGTGCACCGATTTGCTCCTACGAGCAGTACTTC.

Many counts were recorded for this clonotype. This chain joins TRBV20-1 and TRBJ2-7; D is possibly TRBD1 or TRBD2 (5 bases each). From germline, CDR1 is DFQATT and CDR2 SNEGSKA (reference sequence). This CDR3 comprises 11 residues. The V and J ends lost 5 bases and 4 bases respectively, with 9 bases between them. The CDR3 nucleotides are TGCAGTGCTCGGGACGTTTACGAGCAGTACTTC. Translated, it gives CSARDVYEQYF.

The DNA of the CDR3 is TGTGCCAGCAGTTACCCCTACAGGGGGAACACTGAAGCTTTCTTT. Protein: CASSYPYRGNTEAFF. The chain recombines TRBV6-2 or TRBV6-3 with TRBJ1-1, with 7 bases fitting TRBD1. CDR1 is MNHEY and CDR2 is SVGEGT in the germline V gene. The CDR3 contains 15 residues. Trimming took 2 bases from V and 1 from J; bases not matched to a gene: 4.

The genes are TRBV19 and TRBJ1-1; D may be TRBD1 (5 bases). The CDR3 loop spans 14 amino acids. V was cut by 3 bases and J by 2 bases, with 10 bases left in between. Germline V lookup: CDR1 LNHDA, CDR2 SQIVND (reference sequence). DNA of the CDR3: TGTGCCAGTAGTATTCGGGGGACCAACACTGAAGCTTTCTTT. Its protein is CASSIRGTNTEAFF.

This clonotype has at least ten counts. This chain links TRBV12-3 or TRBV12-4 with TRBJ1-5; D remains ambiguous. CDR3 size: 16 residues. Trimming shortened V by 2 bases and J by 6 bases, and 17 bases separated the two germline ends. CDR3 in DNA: TGTGCCAGCAGTTTATTGGTGGAGAAGGCGGGTCAGCCCCAGCATTTT. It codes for CASSLLVEKAGQPQHF.